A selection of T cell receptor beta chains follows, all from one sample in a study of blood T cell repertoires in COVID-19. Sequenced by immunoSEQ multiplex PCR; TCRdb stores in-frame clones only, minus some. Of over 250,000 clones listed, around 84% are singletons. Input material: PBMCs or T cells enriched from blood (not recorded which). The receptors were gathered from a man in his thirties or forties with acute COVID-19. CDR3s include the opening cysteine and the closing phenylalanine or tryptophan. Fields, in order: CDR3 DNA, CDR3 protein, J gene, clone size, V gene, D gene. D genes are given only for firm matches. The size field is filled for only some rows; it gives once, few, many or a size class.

TGTGCCAGCAGTTCTACAGGGGGCTGGACAGATACGCAGTATTTT CASSSTGGWTDTQYF TRBJ2-3 . TRBV6-5 TRBD1
TGCGCCACCAATAACGGGGGGAACGATTATACGCAGTATTTT CATNNGGNDYTQYF TRBJ2-3 . TRBV5-1 TRBD2
TGTGCCAGCAGCATTGTAGGGGGTAGAGATGGCTACACCTTC CASSIVGGRDGYTF TRBJ1-2 . TRBV11-2 .
TGCGCCAGCAGTGAAGTAGGGGGTACTCATGTGGATACGCAGTATTTT CASSEVGGTHVDTQYF TRBJ2-3 . TRBV10-1 .
TGTGCCAGCAGCTTGGGTAGTGGGGGCAGTAACACTGAAGCTTTCTTT CASSLGSGGSNTEAFF TRBJ1-1 . TRBV5-1 .
TGTGCCAGCTCCGCTTGGCACACGAATGAAAAACTGTTTTTT CASSAWHTNEKLFF TRBJ1-4 few TRBV27 .
TGTGCCAGTAGTATAGGGATGGGGGGTGGAGAGACCCAGTACTTC CASSIGMGGGETQYF TRBJ2-5 few TRBV19 .
TGCGCCAGCTACGCCCTTAGCGGGGGGGGAGAGACCCAGTACTTC CASYALSGGGETQYF TRBJ2-5 few TRBV5-1 TRBD2
TGTGCCAGCAGCCAAGACAGTGGCTACACCTTC CASSQDSGYTF TRBJ1-2 . TRBV4-2 .
TGTGCCAGCATCTATGAATCGGGTAGCTCCTACAATGAGCAGTTCTTC CASIYESGSSYNEQFF TRBJ2-1 once TRBV2 .
TGCGCCAGCAGCCGAGACCGACAGGGGGGAACTGAAGCTTTCTTT CASSRDRQGGTEAFF TRBJ1-1 . TRBV5-1 TRBD1
TGTGCCAGTAGTGTAGGGACTAGGGGGTACAATGAGCAGTTCTTC CASSVGTRGYNEQFF TRBJ2-1 . TRBV19 TRBD2
TGCAGCGTTTCCCCCGGGGAAACTGAAGCTTTCTTT CSVSPGETEAFF TRBJ1-1 . TRBV29-1 .
TGTGCCATCGCCGATAGCGGGGCCAAAAACATTCAGTACTTC CAIADSGAKNIQYF TRBJ2-4 . TRBV10-3 TRBD2
TGTGCCAGCTCAGGGCAGAACATTCAGTACTTC CASSGQNIQYF TRBJ2-4 . TRBV2 .
TGTGCCAGCAGCTTTTCCGTTCTAGCGGGGGCCTCCTACAATGAGCAGTTCTTC CASSFSVLAGASYNEQFF TRBJ2-1 few TRBV5-1 TRBD2
TGTGCCAGCAGCTTAAGTTTGTGGGGGACTACTGAAGCTTTCTTT CASSLSLWGTTEAFF TRBJ1-1 . TRBV7-2 .
TGTGCCAGCAGCACCCGGACAGCCGGGAACACTGAAGCTTTCTTT CASSTRTAGNTEAFF TRBJ1-1 . TRBV7-2 .
TGTGCCAGCAGCCAAGATCGTTCGGGGGGAGCTAACTATGGCTACACCTTC CASSQDRSGGANYGYTF TRBJ1-2 . TRBV4-2 .
TGTGCCAGCAGCCCGATCAGCGGGAGACGCTCAGATACGCAGTATTTT CASSPISGRRSDTQYF TRBJ2-3 . TRBV3-1/TRBV3-2 TRBD2
TGTGCCAGTAGTATAGACGGAGGGGTATTGATCGACTATGGCTACACCTTC CASSIDGGVLIDYGYTF TRBJ1-2 . TRBV19 .
TGTGCCAGCAAACCAACGGGGGCAACTAATGAAAAACTGTTTTTT CASKPTGATNEKLFF TRBJ1-4 . TRBV6-4 .
TGCAGCGTTGAATCTAGGACAGGGAATGGCTACACCTTC CSVESRTGNGYTF TRBJ1-2 . TRBV29-1 TRBD1